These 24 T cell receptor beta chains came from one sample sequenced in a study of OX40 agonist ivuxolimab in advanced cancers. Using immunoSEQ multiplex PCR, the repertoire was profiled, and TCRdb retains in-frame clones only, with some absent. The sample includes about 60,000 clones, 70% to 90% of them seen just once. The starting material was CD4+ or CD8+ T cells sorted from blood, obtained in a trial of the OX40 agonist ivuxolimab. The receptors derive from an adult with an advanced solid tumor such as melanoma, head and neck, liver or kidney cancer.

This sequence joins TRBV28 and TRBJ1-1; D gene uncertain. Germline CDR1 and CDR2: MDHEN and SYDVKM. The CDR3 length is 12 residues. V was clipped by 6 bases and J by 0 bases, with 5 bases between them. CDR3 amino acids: CASRGLNTEAFF. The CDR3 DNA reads TGTGCCAGCAGGGGATTGAACACTGAAGCTTTCTTT.

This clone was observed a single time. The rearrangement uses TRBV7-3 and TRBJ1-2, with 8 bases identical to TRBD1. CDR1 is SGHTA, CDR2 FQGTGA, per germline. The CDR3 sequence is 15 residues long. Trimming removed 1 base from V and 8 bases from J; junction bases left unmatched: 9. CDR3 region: CASSLNPPGQEGYTF. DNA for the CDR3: TGTGCCAGCAGCTTAAACCCACCGGGACAGGAGGGCTACACCTTC.

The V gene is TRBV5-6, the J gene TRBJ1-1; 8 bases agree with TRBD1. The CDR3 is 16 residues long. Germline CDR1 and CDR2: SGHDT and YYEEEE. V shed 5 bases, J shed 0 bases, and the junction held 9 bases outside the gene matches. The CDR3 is CASSLGPGGLNTEAFF. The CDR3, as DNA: TGTGCCAGCAGTTTAGGGCCAGGGGGCTTGAACACTGAAGCTTTCTTT. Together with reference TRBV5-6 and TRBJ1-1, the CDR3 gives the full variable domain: DAGVTQSPTHLIKTRGQQVTLRCSPKSGHDTVSWYQQALGQGPQFIFQYYEEEERQRGNFPDRFSGHQFPNYSSELNVNALLLGDSALYLCASSLGPGGLNTEAFFGQGTRLTVV.

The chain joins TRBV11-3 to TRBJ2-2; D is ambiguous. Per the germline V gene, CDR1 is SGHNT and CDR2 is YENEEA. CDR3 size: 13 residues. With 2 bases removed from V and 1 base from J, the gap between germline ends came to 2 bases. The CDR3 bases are TGTGCCAGCAGCTTACAGAACACCGGGGAGCTGTTTTTT. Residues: CASSLQNTGELFF.

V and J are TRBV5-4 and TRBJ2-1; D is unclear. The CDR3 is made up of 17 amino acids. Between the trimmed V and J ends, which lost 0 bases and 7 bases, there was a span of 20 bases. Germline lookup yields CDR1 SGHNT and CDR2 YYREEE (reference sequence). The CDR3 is CASSLGNSGPKGNEQFF. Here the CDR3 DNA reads TGTGCCAGCAGCTTGGGGAATTCGGGCCCCAAGGGAAATGAGCAGTTCTTC.

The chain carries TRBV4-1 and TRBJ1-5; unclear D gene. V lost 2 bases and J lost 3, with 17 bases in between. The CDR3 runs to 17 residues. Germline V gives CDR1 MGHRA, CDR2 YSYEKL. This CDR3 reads CASSQNYLARANQPQHF. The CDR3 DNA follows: TGCGCCAGCAGCCAAAATTACCTCGCTAGGGCCAATCAGCCCCAGCATTTT.

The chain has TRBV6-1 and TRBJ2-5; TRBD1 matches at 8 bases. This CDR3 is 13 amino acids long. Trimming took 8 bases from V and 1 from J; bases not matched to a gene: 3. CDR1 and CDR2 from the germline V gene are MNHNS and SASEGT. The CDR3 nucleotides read TGTGCCAGCTCTACAGGGGGCCAAGAGACCCAGTACTTC. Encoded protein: CASSTGGQETQYF.

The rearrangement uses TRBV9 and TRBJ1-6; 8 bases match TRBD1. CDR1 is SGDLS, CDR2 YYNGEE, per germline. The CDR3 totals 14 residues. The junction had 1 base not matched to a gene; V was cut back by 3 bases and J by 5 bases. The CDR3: CASSETGDNSPLHF. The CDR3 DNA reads TGTGCCAGCAGCGAGACAGGGGATAATTCACCCCTCCACTTT. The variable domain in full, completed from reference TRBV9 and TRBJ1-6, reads DSGVTQTPKHLITATGQRVTLRCSPRSGDLSVYWYQQSLDQGLQFLIQYYNGEERAKGNILERFSAQQFPDLHSELNLSSLELGDSALYFCASSETGDNSPLHFGNGTRLTVT.

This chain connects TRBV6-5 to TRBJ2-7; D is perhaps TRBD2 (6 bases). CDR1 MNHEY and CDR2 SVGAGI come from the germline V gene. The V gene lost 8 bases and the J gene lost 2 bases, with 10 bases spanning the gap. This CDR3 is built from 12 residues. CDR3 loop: CASGGRPYEQYF. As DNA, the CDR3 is TGTGCCAGCGGAGGGCGGCCCTACGAGCAGTACTTC.

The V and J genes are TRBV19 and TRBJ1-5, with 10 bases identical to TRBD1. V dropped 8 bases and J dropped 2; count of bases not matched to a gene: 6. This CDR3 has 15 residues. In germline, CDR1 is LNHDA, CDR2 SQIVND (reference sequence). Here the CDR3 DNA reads TGTGCCAGTGGCCCCGGACAGGGGGGCAATCAGCCCCAGCATTTT. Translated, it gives CASGPGQGGNQPQHF.

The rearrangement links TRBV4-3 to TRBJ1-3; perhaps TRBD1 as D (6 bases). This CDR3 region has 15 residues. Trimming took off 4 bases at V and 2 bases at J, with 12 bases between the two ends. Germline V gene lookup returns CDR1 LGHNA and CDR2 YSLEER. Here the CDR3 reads CASSPAGEAGNTIYF. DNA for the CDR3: TGCGCCAGCAGCCCCGCAGGGGAGGCTGGAAACACCATATATTTT.

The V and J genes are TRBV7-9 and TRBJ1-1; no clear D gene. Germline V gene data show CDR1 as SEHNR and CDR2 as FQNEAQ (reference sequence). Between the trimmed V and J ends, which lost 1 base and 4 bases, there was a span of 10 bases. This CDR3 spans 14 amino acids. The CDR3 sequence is CASSLGKGGTEAFF. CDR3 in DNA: TGTGCCAGCAGCTTAGGGAAGGGTGGCACTGAAGCTTTCTTT. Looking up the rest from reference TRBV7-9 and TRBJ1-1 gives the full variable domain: DTGVSQNPRHKITKRGQNVTFRCDPISEHNRLYWYRQTLGQGPEFLTYFQNEAQLEKSRLLSDRFSAERPKGSFSTLEIQRTEQGDSAMYLCASSLGKGGTEAFFGQGTRLTVV.

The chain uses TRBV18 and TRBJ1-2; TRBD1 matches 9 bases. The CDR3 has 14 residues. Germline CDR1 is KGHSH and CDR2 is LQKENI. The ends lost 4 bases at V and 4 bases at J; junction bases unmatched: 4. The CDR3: CASSLDRGPYGYTF. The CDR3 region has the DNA TGTGCCAGCTCACTGGACAGGGGTCCCTATGGCTACACCTTC. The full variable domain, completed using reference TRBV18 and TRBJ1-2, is NAGVMQNPRHLVRRRGQEARLRCSPMKGHSHVYWYRQLPEEGLKFMVYLQKENIIDESGMPKERFSAEFPKEGPSILRIQQVVRGDSAAYFCASSLDRGPYGYTFGSGTRLTVV.

The CDR3 nucleotides are TGTGCCTGGGCCCCCCCTGCGGCCACAGATACGCAGTATTTT. Its protein product is CAWAPPAATDTQYF. The gene calls are TRBV30 and TRBJ2-3; D is unresolved. This CDR3 is built from 14 residues. Germline loops: CDR1 GTSNPN, CDR2 SVGIG (reference sequence). V lost 5 bases to trimming and J lost 2 bases, with 14 bases between them.

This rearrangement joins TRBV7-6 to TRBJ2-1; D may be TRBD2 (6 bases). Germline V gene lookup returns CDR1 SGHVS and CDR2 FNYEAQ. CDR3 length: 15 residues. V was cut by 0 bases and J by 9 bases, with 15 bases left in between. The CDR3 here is CASSLAGGRRGEQFF. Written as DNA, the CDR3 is TGTGCCAGCAGCTTAGCGGGTGGCAGGCGGGGTGAGCAGTTCTTC. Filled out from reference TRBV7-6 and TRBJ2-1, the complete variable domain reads GAGVSQSPRYKVTKRGQDVALRCDPISGHVSLYWYRQALGQGPEFLTYFNYEAQQDKSGLPNDRFSAERPEGSISTLTIQRTEQRDSAMYRCASSLAGGRRGEQFFGPGTRLTVL.

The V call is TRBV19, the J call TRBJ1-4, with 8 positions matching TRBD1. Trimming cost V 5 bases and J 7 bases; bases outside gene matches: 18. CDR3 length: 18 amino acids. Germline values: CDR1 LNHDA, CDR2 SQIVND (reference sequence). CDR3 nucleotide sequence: TGTGCCAGTAGTCGCTCCCCGGGACAGGCCATCCTAGGTGAAAAACTGTTTTTT. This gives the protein CASSRSPGQAILGEKLFF.

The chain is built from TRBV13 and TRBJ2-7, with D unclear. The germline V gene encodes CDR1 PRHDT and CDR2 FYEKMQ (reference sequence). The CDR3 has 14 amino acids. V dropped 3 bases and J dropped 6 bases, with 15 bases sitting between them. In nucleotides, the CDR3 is TGTGCCAGCAGCTTTGCCCGGGTGCTCGGCGAGCAGTACTTC. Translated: CASSFARVLGEQYF.

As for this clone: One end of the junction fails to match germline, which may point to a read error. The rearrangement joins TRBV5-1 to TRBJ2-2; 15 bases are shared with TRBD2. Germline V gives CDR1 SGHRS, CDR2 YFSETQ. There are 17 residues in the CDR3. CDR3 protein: CASSWTSGGAKTGELFF. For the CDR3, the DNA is TGCGCCAGCAGCTGGACTAGCGGGGGGGCGAAGACCGGGGAGCTGTTTTTT.

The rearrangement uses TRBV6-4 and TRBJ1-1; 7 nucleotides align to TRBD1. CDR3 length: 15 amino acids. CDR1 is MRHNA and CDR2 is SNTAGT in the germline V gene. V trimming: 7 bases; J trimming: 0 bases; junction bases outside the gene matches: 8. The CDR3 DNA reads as TGTGCCAGCAAACGGGACAGTGGCATGAACACTGAAGCTTTCTTT. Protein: CASKRDSGMNTEAFF.

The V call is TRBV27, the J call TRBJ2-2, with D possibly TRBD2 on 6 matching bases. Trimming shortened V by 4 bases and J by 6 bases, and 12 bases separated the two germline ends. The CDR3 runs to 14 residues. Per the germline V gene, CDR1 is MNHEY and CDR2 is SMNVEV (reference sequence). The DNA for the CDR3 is TGTGCCAGCAGTTCCTGGGACTCGTCCGGGGAGCTGTTTTTT. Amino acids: CASSSWDSSGELFF.

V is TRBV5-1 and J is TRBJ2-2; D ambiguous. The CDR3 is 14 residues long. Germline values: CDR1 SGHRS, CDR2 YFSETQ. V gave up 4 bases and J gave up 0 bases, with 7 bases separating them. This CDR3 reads CASSLNTNTGELFF. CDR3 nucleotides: TGCGCCAGCAGCCTAAACACGAACACCGGGGAGCTGTTTTTT.

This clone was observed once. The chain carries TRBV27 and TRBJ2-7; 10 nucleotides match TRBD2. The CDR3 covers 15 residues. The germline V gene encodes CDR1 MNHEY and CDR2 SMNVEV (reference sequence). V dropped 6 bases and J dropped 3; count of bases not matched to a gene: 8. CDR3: CASRTTGTSDYEQYF. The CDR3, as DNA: TGTGCCAGCAGAACAACCGGGACTAGCGACTACGAGCAGTACTTC.

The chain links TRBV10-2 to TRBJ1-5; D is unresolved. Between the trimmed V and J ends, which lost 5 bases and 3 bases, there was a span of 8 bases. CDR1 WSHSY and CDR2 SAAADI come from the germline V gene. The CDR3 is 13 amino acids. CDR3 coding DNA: TGCGCCAGCAGTCCAACAGTCAATCAGCCCCAGCATTTT. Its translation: CASSPTVNQPQHF.

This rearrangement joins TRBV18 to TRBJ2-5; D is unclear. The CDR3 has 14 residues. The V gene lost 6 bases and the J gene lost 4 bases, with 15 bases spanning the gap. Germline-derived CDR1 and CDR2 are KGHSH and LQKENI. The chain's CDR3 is CASSRLSGRETQYF. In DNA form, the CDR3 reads TGTGCCAGCTCGAGATTATCGGGTCGAGAGACCCAGTACTTC.